The rows below give T cell receptor beta chains drawn from one sample of a study of Ad26.COV2.S vaccination and SARS-CoV-2 variants. Measured with immunoSEQ multiplex PCR; TCRdb has only the in-frame clones, and not every one. The sample holds over 400,000 clones; 92% are singletons and the top ten take under 2%. The source was peripheral blood, collected in a trial of Ad26.COV2.S vaccine versus placebo. These TCRs come from a person aged 18-65 years who received the Ad26.COV2.S COVID-19 vaccine or a placebo. CDR3s include the opening cysteine and the closing phenylalanine or tryptophan. The D gene is left open where the match is weak. Where a row states a size, it is once, few, many or the class of an expanded clone; other rows omit it.

DNA,CDR3,size,J,V,D
TGTGCCAGCAGTGAGGGGCAGGGCGGGGGTCAGCCCCAGCATTTT,CASSEGQGGGQPQHF,-,TRBJ1-5,TRBV6-1,-
TGTGCCAGTAGTATACAGGTTTATGGCGGCTACACCTTC,CASSIQVYGGYTF,-,TRBJ1-2,TRBV19,-
TGTGCCAGCAGTTCATCGCCGGGACTCCGGCCATATGGCTACACCTTC,CASSSSPGLRPYGYTF,-,TRBJ1-2,TRBV28,-
TGTGCCAGCAGCGGGACCCTTCGCGAGACCCAGTACTTC,CASSGTLRETQYF,-,TRBJ2-5,TRBV9,-
TGCGCCAGCAGCGAAAGACAGGGCTGGGCAGATACGCAGTATTTT,CASSERQGWADTQYF,-,TRBJ2-3,TRBV4-3,TRBD1
TGTGCCAGCACCGGGACAGGGGGTCAGCCCCAGCATTTT,CASTGTGGQPQHF,-,TRBJ1-5,TRBV6-5,TRBD1
TGTGCCAGCAGTGGAAGCACAGATACGCAGTATTTT,CASSGSTDTQYF,-,TRBJ2-3,TRBV6-6,-
TGTGCCATCAGTGGACTAGCGGGGGGGCCGCGGAATACGCAGTATTTT,CAISGLAGGPRNTQYF,once,TRBJ2-3,TRBV10-3,TRBD2
TGTGCCAGCAGTTTACTTTTCATGAACACTGAAGCTTTCTTT,CASSLLFMNTEAFF,-,TRBJ1-1,TRBV27,-
TGCAGCGTTGAAGAGGGGGCAGGGAATGAAAAACTGTTTTTT,CSVEEGAGNEKLFF,-,TRBJ1-4,TRBV29-1,-
TGTGCCTGGAGTGCCCTGACAGGGTACAATCAGCCCCAGCATTTT,CAWSALTGYNQPQHF,-,TRBJ1-5,TRBV30,TRBD1
TGCGCCAGCAGCTTCGGGTCGAGTTACGAGCAGTACTTC,CASSFGSSYEQYF,once,TRBJ2-7,TRBV5-1,-
TGTGCCAGCAGTTACAAGCGGACAGGGGCGTCCGAGCAGTACTTC,CASSYKRTGASEQYF,-,TRBJ2-7,TRBV6-6,TRBD1
TGTGCCAGCAGCGTACAGGGGCGGGGTGATACGCAGTATTTT,CASSVQGRGDTQYF,-,TRBJ2-3,TRBV9,-
TGTGCCAGCAGTTATTCCCGGGACCCCACAGATACGCAGTATTTT,CASSYSRDPTDTQYF,once,TRBJ2-3,TRBV6-2/TRBV6-3,-
TGTGCCAGCAGTGAAGTGGGTGCGGGGGCGAGCAATCAGCCCCAGCATTTT,CASSEVGAGASNQPQHF,-,TRBJ1-5,TRBV2,-
TGCGCCAGCAGCCGTGGACAGGGAATACAAGAGACCCAGTACTTC,CASSRGQGIQETQYF,-,TRBJ2-5,TRBV4-3,TRBD1
TGTCCCAGCAGCAAAGTGAGAGGGCGGGGGGGGAACACAGATACGCAGTATTTT,CPSSKVRGRGGNTDTQYF,-,TRBJ2-3,TRBV21-1,-
TGTGCCAGCAGCTCCCCGCCCTCCTACGAGCAGTACTTC,CASSSPPSYEQYF,-,TRBJ2-7,TRBV27,-
TGTGCCAGCAGCTTCCGGGTTACCCCTCAAAAACTGTTTTTT,CASSFRVTPQKLFF,-,TRBJ1-4,TRBV7-8,-
TGTGCCAGCAGCTTAGGGGTTGCAGGGCCAGATACGCAGTATTTT,CASSLGVAGPDTQYF,-,TRBJ2-3,TRBV7-2,-
TGTGCCAGCGGAGGGGGCCTGAACACTGAAGCTTTCTTT,CASGGGLNTEAFF,-,TRBJ1-1,TRBV7-2,TRBD1
TGTGCCAGCAGCTTAGGTGCAGGGAACGATCAGCCCCAGCATTTT,CASSLGAGNDQPQHF,-,TRBJ1-5,TRBV7-2,-
TGTGCCAGCACGCTAGGGGCAAACACCGGGGAGCTGTTTTTT,CASTLGANTGELFF,-,TRBJ2-2,TRBV9,-
TGTGCCAGCAGCCTAGGCTCCTACGAGCAGTACTTC,CASSLGSYEQYF,-,TRBJ2-7,TRBV12-3/TRBV12-4,-
TGTGCCAGCAGTTACTCTCGGGGGACTAGCGGCCTACTTGGTTACGAGCAGTACTTC,CASSYSRGTSGLLGYEQYF,-,TRBJ2-7,TRBV6-2/TRBV6-3,TRBD2
TGCGCCAGCAGCGACGACAGGGTAGAAGAGACCCAGTACTTC,CASSDDRVEETQYF,-,TRBJ2-5,TRBV10-1,TRBD1
TGTGCCATCCAGAAAGGGACATCTTATAACTATGGCTACACCTTC,CAIQKGTSYNYGYTF,once,TRBJ1-2,TRBV9,-
TGTGCCAGCAGCGCCCGCCCTGCCGGCACCGGGGAGCTGTTTTTT,CASSARPAGTGELFF,-,TRBJ2-2,TRBV9,-
TGTGCCAGCAGCTTAGTGGGACGGCCGAACACTGAAGCTTTCTTT,CASSLVGRPNTEAFF,-,TRBJ1-1,TRBV11-2,-
TGCGCCAGCAGCCAGGTATCCCAGAGGACTAGCGGGGGGCTGGATACGCAGTATTTT,CASSQVSQRTSGGLDTQYF,-,TRBJ2-3,TRBV4-1,TRBD2
TGTGCCAGCAGCTACCCTTGGGATCTCGAGCAGTACTTC,CASSYPWDLEQYF,once,TRBJ2-7,TRBV7-8,-
TGTGCCATCAGTGAGTCGAAAGGGTCTGGGGCCAACGTCCTGACTTTC,CAISESKGSGANVLTF,-,TRBJ2-6,TRBV10-3,-